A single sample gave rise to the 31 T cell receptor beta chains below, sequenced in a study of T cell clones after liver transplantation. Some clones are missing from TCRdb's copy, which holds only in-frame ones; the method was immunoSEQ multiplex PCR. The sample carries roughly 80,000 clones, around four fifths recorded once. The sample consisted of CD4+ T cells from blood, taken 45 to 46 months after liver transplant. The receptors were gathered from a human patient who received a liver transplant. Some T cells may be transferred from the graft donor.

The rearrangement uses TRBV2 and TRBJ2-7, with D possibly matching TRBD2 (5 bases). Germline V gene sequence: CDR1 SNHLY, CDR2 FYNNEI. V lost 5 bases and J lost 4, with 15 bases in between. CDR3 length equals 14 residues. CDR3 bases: TGTGCCAGCAGTAGCGGTAGGAACTCGTACGAGCAGTACTTC. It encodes CASSSGRNSYEQYF.

CDR3 DNA sequence: TGTGCCAGCAGTTACTCGAGGTCCCGGGGCACTGAAGCTTTCTTT. Amino acid sequence: CASSYSRSRGTEAFF. The chain uses TRBV6-6 and TRBJ1-1; D is unresolved. The germline V gene encodes CDR1 MNHNY and CDR2 SVGAGI (reference sequence). The CDR3 runs 15 residues. The V gene lost 0 bases and the J gene lost 4 bases, with 12 bases spanning the gap.

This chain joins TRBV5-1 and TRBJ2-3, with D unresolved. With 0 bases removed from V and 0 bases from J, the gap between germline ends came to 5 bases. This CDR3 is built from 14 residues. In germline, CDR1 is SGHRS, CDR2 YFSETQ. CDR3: CASSLAISTDTQYF. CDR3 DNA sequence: TGCGCCAGCAGCTTGGCCATAAGCACAGATACGCAGTATTTT. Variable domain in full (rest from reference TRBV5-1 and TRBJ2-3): KAGVTQTPRYLIKTRGQQVTLSCSPISGHRSVSWYQQTPGQGLQFLFEYFSETQRNKGNFPGRFSGRQFSNSRSEMNVSTLELGDSALYLCASSLAISTDTQYFGPGTRLTVL.

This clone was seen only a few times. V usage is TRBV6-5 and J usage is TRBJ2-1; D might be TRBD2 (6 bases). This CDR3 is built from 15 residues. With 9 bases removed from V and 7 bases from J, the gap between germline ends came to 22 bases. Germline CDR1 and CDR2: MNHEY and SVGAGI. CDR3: CASSILGLPWNEQFF. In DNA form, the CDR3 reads TGTGCCAGTTCAATTCTGGGACTCCCCTGGAATGAGCAGTTCTTC.

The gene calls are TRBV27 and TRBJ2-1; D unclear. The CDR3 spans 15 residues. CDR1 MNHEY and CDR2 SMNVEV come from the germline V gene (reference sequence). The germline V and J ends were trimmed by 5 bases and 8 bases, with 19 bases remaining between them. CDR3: CASSPQDALWDEQFF. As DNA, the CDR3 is TGTGCCAGCAGTCCCCAGGACGCCCTTTGGGATGAGCAGTTCTTC.

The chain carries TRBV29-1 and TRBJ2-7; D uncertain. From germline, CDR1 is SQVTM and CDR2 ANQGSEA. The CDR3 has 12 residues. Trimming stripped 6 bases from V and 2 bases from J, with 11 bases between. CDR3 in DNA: TGCAGCGTGCTGCCTTCCCCCTACGAGCAGTACTTC. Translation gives CSVLPSPYEQYF.

CDR3 nucleotide sequence: TGTGCCAGCAGTGAGGGTGTGCGGACTGAAGCTTTCTTT. It specifies CASSEGVRTEAFF. V is TRBV2 and J is TRBJ1-1, with D unresolved. This CDR3 is built from 13 residues. Trimming cost V 3 bases and J 5 bases, with 10 bases left between them. CDR1 and CDR2 from the germline V gene are SNHLY and FYNNEI.

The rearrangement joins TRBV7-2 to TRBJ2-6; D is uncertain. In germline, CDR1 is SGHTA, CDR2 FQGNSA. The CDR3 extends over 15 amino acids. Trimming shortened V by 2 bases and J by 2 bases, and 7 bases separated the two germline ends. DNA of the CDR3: TGTGCCAGCAGCTTAAACCCGGCTGGGGCCAACGTCCTGACTTTC. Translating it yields CASSLNPAGANVLTF.

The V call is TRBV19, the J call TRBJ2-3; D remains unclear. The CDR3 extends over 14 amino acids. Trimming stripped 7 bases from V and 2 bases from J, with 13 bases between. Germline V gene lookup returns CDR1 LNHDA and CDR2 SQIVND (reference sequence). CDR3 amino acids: CASNPGSNTDTQYF. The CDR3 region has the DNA TGTGCCAGTAACCCTGGATCTAACACAGATACGCAGTATTTT.

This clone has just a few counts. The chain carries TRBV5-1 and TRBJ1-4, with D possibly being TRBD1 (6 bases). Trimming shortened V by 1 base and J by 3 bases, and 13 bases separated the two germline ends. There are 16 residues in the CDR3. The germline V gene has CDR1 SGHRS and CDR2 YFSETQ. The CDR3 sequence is CASSLWGGTANEKLFF. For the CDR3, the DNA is TGCGCCAGCAGCTTGTGGGGGGGCACGGCTAATGAAAAACTGTTTTTT. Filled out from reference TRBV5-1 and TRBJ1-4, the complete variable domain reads KAGVTQTPRYLIKTRGQQVTLSCSPISGHRSVSWYQQTPGQGLQFLFEYFSETQRNKGNFPGRFSGRQFSNSRSEMNVSTLELGDSALYLCASSLWGGTANEKLFFGSGTQLSVL.

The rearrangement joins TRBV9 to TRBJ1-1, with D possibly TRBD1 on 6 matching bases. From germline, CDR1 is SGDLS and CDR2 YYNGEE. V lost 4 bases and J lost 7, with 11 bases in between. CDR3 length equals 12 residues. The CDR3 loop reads CASSRDRYEAFF. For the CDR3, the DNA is TGTGCCAGCAGCCGAGACAGGTATGAAGCTTTCTTT.

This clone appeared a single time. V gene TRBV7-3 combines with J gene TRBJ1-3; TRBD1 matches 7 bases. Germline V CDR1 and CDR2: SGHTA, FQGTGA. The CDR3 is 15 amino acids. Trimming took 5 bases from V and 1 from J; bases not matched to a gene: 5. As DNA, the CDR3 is TGTGCCAGCAGCCTGGGACAGCATTCTGGAAACACCATATATTTT. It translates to CASSLGQHSGNTIYF.

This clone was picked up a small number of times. The CDR3 DNA reads TGTGCCAGCTCCGAATCGGCAGGGGATGAAAAACTGTTTTTT. Amino acid sequence: CASSESAGDEKLFF. This chain links TRBV18 with TRBJ1-4; tentatively, D is TRBD1 (6 bases). Trimming cost V 6 bases and J 6 bases, with 14 bases left between them. CDR3 length equals 14 residues. CDR1 is KGHSH, CDR2 LQKENI, per germline.

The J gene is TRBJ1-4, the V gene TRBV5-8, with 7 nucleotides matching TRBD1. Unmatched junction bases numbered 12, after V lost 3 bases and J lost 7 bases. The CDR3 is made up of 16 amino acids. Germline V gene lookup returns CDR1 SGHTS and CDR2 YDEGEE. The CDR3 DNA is TGTGCCAGCAGCTCGGGACAGCCTCCCCCGGGTGAAAAACTGTTTTTT. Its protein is CASSSGQPPPGEKLFF.

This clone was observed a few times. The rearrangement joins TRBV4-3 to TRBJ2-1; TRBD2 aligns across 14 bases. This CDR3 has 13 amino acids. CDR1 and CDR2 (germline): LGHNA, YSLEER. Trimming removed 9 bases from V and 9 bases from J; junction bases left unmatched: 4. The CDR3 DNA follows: TGCGCCAGTGGGACTAGCGGGAGAAGTGAGCAGTTCTTC. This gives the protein CASGTSGRSEQFF.

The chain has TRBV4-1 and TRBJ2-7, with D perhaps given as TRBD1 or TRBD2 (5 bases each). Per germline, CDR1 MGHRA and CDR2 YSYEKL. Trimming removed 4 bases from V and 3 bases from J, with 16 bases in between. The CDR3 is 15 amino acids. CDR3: CASSRGVRGNYEQYF. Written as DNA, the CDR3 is TGCGCCAGCAGCCGGGGAGTAAGGGGAAACTACGAGCAGTACTTC.

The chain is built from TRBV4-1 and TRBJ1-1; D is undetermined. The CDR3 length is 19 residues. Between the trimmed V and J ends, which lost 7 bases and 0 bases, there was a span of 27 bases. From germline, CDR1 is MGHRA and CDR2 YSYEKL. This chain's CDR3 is CASNPGVVRTRLMNTEAFF. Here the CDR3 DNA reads TGCGCCAGCAACCCCGGGGTGGTACGTACCCGCCTAATGAACACTGAAGCTTTCTTT.

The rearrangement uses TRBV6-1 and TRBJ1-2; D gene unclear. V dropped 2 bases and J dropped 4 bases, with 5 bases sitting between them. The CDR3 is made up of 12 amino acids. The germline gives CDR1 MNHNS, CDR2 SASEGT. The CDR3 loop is CASSEIIYGYTF. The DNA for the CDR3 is TGTGCCAGCAGTGAAATAATCTATGGCTACACCTTC.

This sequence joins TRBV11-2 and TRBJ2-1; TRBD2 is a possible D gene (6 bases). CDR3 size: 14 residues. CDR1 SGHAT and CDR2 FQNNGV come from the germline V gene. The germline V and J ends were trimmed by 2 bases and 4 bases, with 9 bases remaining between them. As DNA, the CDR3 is TGTGCCAGCAGCTTAAGTAGCGGATACAATGAGCAGTTCTTC. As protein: CASSLSSGYNEQFF.

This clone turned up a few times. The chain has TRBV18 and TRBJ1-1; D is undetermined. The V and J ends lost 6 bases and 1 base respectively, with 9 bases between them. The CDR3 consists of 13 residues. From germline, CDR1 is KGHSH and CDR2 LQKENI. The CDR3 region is CASSKQTNTEAFF. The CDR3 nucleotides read TGTGCCAGCTCTAAACAGACGAACACTGAAGCTTTCTTT.

The CDR3 DNA is TGTGCCAGCAGCGTAGGGGGAGGGAGCTACACAGATACGCAGTATTTT. Residues: CASSVGGGSYTDTQYF. J is TRBJ2-3 and V is TRBV9; 7 nucleotides line up with TRBD2. Germline V gives CDR1 SGDLS, CDR2 YYNGEE. V shed 0 bases and J 2 bases; nucleotides not matched to a gene: 6. The CDR3 is 16 amino acids.

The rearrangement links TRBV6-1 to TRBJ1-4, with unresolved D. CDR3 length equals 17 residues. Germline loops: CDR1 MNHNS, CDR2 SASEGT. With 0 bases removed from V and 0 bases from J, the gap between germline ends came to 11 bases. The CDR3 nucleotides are TGTGCCAGCAGTGAAGCCCCCTCCAGTGCAACTAATGAAAAACTGTTTTTT. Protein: CASSEAPSSATNEKLFF.

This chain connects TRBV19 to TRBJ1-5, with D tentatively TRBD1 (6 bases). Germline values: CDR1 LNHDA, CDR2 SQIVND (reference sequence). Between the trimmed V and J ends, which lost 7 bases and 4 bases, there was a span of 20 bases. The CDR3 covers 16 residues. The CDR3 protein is CASITRGGQGNQPQHF. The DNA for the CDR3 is TGTGCCAGTATTACGAGGGGGGGCCAGGGGAATCAGCCCCAGCATTTT.

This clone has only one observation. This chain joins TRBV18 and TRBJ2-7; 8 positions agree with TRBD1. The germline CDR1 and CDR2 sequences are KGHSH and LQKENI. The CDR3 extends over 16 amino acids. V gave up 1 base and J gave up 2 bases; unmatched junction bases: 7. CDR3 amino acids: CASSPQLTGATYEQYF. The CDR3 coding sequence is TGTGCCAGCTCACCACAATTGACAGGGGCGACCTACGAGCAGTACTTC.

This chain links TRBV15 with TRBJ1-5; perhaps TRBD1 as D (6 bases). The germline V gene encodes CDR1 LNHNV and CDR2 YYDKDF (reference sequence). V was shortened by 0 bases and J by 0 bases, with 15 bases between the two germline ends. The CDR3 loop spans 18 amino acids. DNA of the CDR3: TGTGCCACCAGCAGAGATAGGGGGGTGACAAGTAGCAATCAGCCCCAGCATTTT. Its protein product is CATSRDRGVTSSNQPQHF. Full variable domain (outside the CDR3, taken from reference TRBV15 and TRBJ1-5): DAMVIQNPRYQVTQFGKPVTLSCSQTLNHNVMYWYQQKSSQAPKLLFHYYDKDFNNEADTPDNFQSRRPNTSFCFLDIRSPGLGDTAMYLCATSRDRGVTSSNQPQHFGDGTRLSIL.

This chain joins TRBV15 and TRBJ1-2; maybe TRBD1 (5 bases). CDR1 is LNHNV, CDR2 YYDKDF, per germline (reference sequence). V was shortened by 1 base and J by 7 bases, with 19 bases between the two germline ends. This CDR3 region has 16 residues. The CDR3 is CATSRGGISAGLGYTF. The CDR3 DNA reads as TGTGCCACCAGCAGAGGTGGGATCTCGGCAGGGCTTGGCTACACCTTC.

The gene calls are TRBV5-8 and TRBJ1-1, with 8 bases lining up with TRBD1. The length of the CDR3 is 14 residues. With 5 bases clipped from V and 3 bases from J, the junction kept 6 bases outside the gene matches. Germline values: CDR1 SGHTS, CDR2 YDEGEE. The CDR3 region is CASRSDRGDTEAFF. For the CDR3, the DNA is TGTGCCAGCAGGTCCGACAGGGGTGACACTGAAGCTTTCTTT.

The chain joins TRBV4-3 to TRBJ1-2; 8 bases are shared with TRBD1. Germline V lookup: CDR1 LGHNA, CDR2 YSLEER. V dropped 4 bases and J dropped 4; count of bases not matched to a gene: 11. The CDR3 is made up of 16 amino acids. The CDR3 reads CASSPDLDRGFYGYTF. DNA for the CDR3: TGCGCCAGCAGCCCCGATTTAGACAGGGGATTCTATGGCTACACCTTC.

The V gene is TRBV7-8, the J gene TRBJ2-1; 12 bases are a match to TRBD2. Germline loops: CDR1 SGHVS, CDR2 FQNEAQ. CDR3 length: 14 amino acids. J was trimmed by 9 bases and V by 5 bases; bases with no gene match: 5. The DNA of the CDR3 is TGTGCCAGCAGCCCGACTAGCGGGAGCATTGAGCAGTTCTTC. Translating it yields CASSPTSGSIEQFF.

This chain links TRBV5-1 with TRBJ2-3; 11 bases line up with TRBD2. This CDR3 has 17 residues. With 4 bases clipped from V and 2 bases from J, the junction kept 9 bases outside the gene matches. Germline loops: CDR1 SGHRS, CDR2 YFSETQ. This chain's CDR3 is CASSPIPLAGVTDTQYF. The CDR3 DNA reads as TGCGCCAGCAGCCCGATCCCACTAGCGGGAGTCACAGATACGCAGTATTTT.

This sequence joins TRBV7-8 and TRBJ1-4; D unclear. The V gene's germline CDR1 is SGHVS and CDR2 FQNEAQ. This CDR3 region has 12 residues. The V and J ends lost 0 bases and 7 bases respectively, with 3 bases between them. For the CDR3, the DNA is TGTGCCAGCAGCTTAGCTTTTGAAAAACTGTTTTTT. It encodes CASSLAFEKLFF.